Each of the 2 T cell receptor beta chains below was sequenced from the same sample in a study of blood T cell repertoires in COVID-19. Assay: immunoSEQ multiplex PCR; the TCRdb copy retains only in-frame clones and omits some. In the table there are approximately 200,000 clones, 80% to 85% of which are singletons. The sample taken for sequencing was peripheral blood. All receptors come from a woman aged 80 or over with COVID-19, enrolled during active disease.

The chain combines TRBV19 with TRBJ1-5; D remains ambiguous. Germline V gene sequence: CDR1 LNHDA, CDR2 SQIVND (reference sequence). Trimming took off 6 bases at V and 0 bases at J, with 6 bases between the two ends. The length of the CDR3 is 13 residues. The CDR3 spells CASRQNSNQPQHF. CDR3 nucleotides: TGTGCCAGTAGACAGAATAGCAATCAGCCCCAGCATTTT. Using reference TRBV19 and TRBJ1-5 for the parts outside the CDR3, the full variable domain is DGGITQSPKYLFRKEGQNVTLSCEQNLNHDAMYWYRQDPGQGLRLIYYSQIVNDFQKGDIAEGYSVSREKKESFPLTVTSAQKNPTAFYLCASRQNSNQPQHFGDGTRLSIL.

This clone was seen only once. The chain employs TRBV5-1 and TRBJ1-1; tentative D call: TRBD1 (5 bases). Germline CDR1 SGHRS, CDR2 YFSETQ. Deletions cut 2 bases from V and 1 base from J, with 12 bases between. This CDR3 has 15 residues. The CDR3 DNA is TGCGCCAGCAGCTTTTCTGGGGGGAGGAACACTGAAGCTTTCTTT. As protein: CASSFSGGRNTEAFF.